Given below is one T cell receptor (beta chain) in context. Its specificity is not known. Germline values: CDR1 SGHVS, CDR2 FQNEAQ. The CDR3 runs to 15 residues. Trimming took 5 bases from V and 0 from J, leaving 13 bases between them. This sample stems from a study of lymphopenia after photon versus proton radiotherapy. Study outcomes and limitations: Oligoclonal CD8+ Temra expansion after nadir drove photon patients' diversity drop.

Method: immunoSEQ multiplex PCR; TCRdb's copy keeps in-frame clones and lacks some. The data hold 70,000 or so clones, with approximately 90% observed a single time. The specimen comprised peripheral blood, sampled from a patient treated with photon-based radiotherapy. This chain links TRBV7-8 with TRBJ1-1, with D possibly matching TRBD1 (5 bases). The receptor was derived from a woman in her 40s with cholangiocarcinoma. DNA of the CDR3: TGTGCCAGCAGCCCCCTCGGGGCGATGAACACTGAAGCTTTCTTT. This codes for CASSPLGAMNTEAFF.